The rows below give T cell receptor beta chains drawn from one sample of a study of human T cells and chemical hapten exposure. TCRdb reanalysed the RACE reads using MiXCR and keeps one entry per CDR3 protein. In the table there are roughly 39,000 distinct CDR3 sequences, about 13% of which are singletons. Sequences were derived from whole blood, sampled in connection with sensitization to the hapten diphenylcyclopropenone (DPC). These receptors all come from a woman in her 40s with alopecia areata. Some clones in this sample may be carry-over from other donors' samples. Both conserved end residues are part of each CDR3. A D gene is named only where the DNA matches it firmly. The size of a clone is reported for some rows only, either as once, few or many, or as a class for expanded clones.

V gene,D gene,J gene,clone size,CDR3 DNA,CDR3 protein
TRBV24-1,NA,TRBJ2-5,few,TGTGCCACCGGGGGGGGCCTCGACCACCAAGAGACCCAGTACTTC,CATGGGLDHQETQYF
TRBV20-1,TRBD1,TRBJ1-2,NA,TGCAGTGCTAGAGAGTTTGACCCGCAAGGCGGACAGGGGTTCGGCTACACCTTC,CSAREFDPQGGQGFGYTF
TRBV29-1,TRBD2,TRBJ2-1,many,TGCAGCGTTCAGACTAGCGGGATGTACAATGAGCAGTTCTTC,CSVQTSGMYNEQFF
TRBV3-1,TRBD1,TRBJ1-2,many,TGTGCCAGCAGCAAATTAACCGGGACAGATAGCTATGGCTACACCTTC,CASSKLTGTDSYGYTF
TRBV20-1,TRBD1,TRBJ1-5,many,TGCAGTGCTAGCGGGACAGGGCGTTATAGCAATCAGCCCCAGCATTTT,CSASGTGRYSNQPQHF
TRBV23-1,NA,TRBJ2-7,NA,TGCGCCAGCAGTCTTCCGGGACGGGCAAGCTACGAGCAGTACTTC,CASSLPGRASYEQYF
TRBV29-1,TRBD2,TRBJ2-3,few,TGCAGCTCTCGGACTAGCGCACAGGGTACGCAGTATTTT,CSSRTSAQGTQYF
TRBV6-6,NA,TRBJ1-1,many,TGTGCCAGCAGCTACGCGGGCACTGAAGCTTTCTTT,CASSYAGTEAFF
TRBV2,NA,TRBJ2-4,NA,TGTGCCAGCAGGGGGGACAAAAACATTCAGTACTTC,CASRGDKNIQYF
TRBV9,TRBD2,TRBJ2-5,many,TGTGCCAGCAGCGTAGAAATGGGAGGGCCGTTGGAGACCCAGTACTTC,CASSVEMGGPLETQYF
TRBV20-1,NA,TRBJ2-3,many,TGCAGCGCTACTCTCAGGTTCCCTACAGATACGCAGTATTTT,CSATLRFPTDTQYF
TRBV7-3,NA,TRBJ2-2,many,TGTGCCAGCAGCTTTCGGCAGGGAGGTACCGGGGAGCTGTTTTTT,CASSFRQGGTGELFF
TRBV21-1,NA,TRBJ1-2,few,TGTGCCGCCAACCCCGGGACAGGGTATGGCTACACCTTC,CAANPGTGYGYTF
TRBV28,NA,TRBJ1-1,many,TGTGCCAGCAGTCCTATAGAGGCGCTGAACACTGAAGCTTTCTTT,CASSPIEALNTEAFF
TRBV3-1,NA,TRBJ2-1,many,TGTGCCAGCAGCCAAGAGGACAGCTCCTACAATGAGCAGTTCTTC,CASSQEDSSYNEQFF
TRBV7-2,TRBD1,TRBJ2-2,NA,TGTGCCAGCAGCTTAGCGCTTGTCCCTTCCGGATCGACAGGGGGCGGCACCGGGGAGCTGTTTTTT,CASSLALVPSGSTGGGTGELFF
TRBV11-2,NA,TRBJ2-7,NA,TGTGTCAGCAGCCCCCCGGCGGCCTCCTACGAGCAGTACTTC,CVSSPPAASYEQYF
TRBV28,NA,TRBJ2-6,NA,TGTGCCAGCAGTTCGGGTACTGGGGCCAACGTCCTGACTTTC,CASSSGTGANVLTF
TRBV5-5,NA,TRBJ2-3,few,TGTGCCAGCAGCTTGGGGCGGGGACCCACTAGCACAGATACGCAGTATTTT,CASSLGRGPTSTDTQYF
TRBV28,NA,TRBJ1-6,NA,TGTGCCAGCAGTCCCGGACAGAGCTCCTATAATTCACCCCTCCACTTT,CASSPGQSSYNSPLHF
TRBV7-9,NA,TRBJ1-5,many,TGTGCCAGCAGCCTTTGGGGACCCCAGCATTTT,CASSLWGPQHF
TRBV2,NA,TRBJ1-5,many,TGTGCCAGCAGTGACGACCCGACAGTAGAGCCCCAGCATTTT,CASSDDPTVEPQHF
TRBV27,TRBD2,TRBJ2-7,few,TGTGCCAGCAGTTTATCGAGCGGGGGTGAGCAGTACTTC,CASSLSSGGEQYF